This T cell receptor (beta chain) was identified in a study of PD-L1 blockade in urothelial cancer. The wider study: Between 0 and 3 prior chemotherapy regimens had been given to patients. Blood-derived samples held a median about 130,000 T cells.

Data came from immunoSEQ multiplex PCR; TCRdb stores just in-frame clones and leaves some out. The sample has 95,000 or so clones, roughly 84% seen once. This CDR3 has 14 amino acids. Trimming removed 7 bases at V and 1 base at J, with 14 bases between. Per the germline V gene, CDR1 is MDHEN and CDR2 is SYDVKM. As to time point: pretreatment peripheral blood. General study results and limits: Durable-benefit patients had greater expansion of tumor-associated blood clones at 3 weeks. Pretreatment blood TCR clonality under the median forecast improved survival.

With respect to this clone: The antigen remains undetermined.

The rearrangement links TRBV28 to TRBJ2-7; possibly TRBD1 for D (5 bases). The source is a man in his sixties with urothelial cancer. The specimen was PBMCs, collected around atezolizumab (anti-PD-L1) treatment. CDR3 DNA sequence: TGTGCCAGCACCCCGGACACCGGGTCCTACGAGCAGTACTTC. Translated: CASTPDTGSYEQYF.